Listed here are 20 T cell receptor beta chains from one sample, sequenced in a study of post-analysis software for immune sequencing data. General study points: Patients used roughly five TRBV segments, including TRBV5-6, TRBV5-1 and TRBV20-1, more often than controls.

TCR beta libraries were prepared from cDNA with unique molecular identifiers. Each CDR3 protein is one row after TCRdb ran MiXCR on the PCR reads. The sample holds about half a million distinct CDR3 sequences, around 40% seen once. These receptors have no identified antigens. Sequencing used blood. The source is a girl between 10 and 17 years old with multiple sclerosis.

This clonotype was observed a single time. The junction departs from the called germline gene at one end, perhaps through a read error. The genes are TRBV20-1 and TRBJ1-2; D gene unclear. Looked up from germline, CDR1 is DFQATT and CDR2 is SNEGSKA (reference sequence). This CDR3 comprises 13 residues. The CDR3 bases are TGCAGTGCTAGAGATCCCGGCGGCTATGGCTACATCTTC. Translating gives CSARDPGGYGYIF.

The chain links TRBV15 to TRBJ1-2; 7 bases fit TRBD1. The CDR3 is 17 amino acids. The V and J ends lost 1 base and 0 bases, in that order; junction bases with no gene match: 8. Germline V gives CDR1 LNHNV, CDR2 YYDKDF (reference sequence). The CDR3 region is CATSRGPGQSSNYGYTF. The CDR3 DNA reads TGTGCCACCAGCAGAGGCCCGGGACAGAGTTCTAACTATGGCTACACCTTC.

The CDR3 reads CAVGDLYPYEQYF. As DNA, the CDR3 is TGTGCCGTGGGGGACCTTTACCCCTACGAGCAGTACTTC. This sequence joins TRBV12-3 or TRBV12-4 and TRBJ2-7, with D possibly being TRBD1 or TRBD2 (5 bases each). The CDR3 covers 13 residues. V shed 11 bases and J shed 2 bases, with 16 bases lying between them.

This clonotype showed up just once. The chain links TRBV7-8 to TRBJ1-2, with 8 nucleotides matching TRBD1. The V and J ends lost 6 bases and 4 bases, in that order; junction bases with no gene match: 7. The CDR3 is made up of 14 amino acids. The V gene's germline CDR1 is SGHVS and CDR2 FQNEAQ. CDR3 nucleotides: TGTGCCAGCAGTCCCCGGGACAGGACCTATGGCTACACCTTC. This codes for CASSPRDRTYGYTF.

This clonotype was seen more than once but under ten times. This chain links TRBV20-1 with TRBJ1-2; D possibly corresponds to TRBD1 (6 bases). This CDR3 is built from 15 residues. V was shortened by 0 bases and J by 6 bases, with 17 bases between the two germline ends. Looked up from germline, CDR1 is DFQATT and CDR2 is SNEGSKA (reference sequence). The CDR3 region has the DNA TGCAGTGCTAGAGATTTACAAAGGGACATGGATGGCTACACCTTC. Translated: CSARDLQRDMDGYTF.

This clonotype was seen a handful of times. The chain couples TRBV4-3 to TRBJ2-6; perhaps TRBD1 as D (6 bases). V was cut by 0 bases and J by 2 bases, with 11 bases left in between. Germline V gives CDR1 LGHNA, CDR2 YSLEER. This CDR3 comprises 17 residues. Written as DNA, the CDR3 is TGCGCCAGCAGCCAAGATCGTCAGGGGCCTGGGGCCAACGTCCTGACTTTC. It is translated as CASSQDRQGPGANVLTF.

CDR3: CSAPTLTPPGNTIYF. The DNA for the CDR3 is TGCAGTGCTCCTACCCTAACCCCTCCTGGAAACACCATATATTTT. This chain connects TRBV20-1 to TRBJ1-3; the D is unclear. V was shortened by 5 bases and J by 2 bases, with 16 bases between the two germline ends. CDR3 length: 15 amino acids. Germline loops: CDR1 DFQATT, CDR2 SNEGSKA (reference sequence).

This clonotype has at least ten counts. This chain links TRBV12-3 or TRBV12-4 with TRBJ2-7; D remains unclear. The ends were cut back, 3 bases at V and 6 bases at J, with 6 bases in the middle. The CDR3 has 11 residues. The CDR3 nucleotides read TGTGCCAGCAGTTTTGACATCGAGCAGTACTTC. Protein product: CASSFDIEQYF.

This clonotype turned up a few times. The rearrangement links TRBV10-3 to TRBJ1-2; possible D gene TRBD1, 6 bases. The CDR3 loop spans 15 amino acids. The V and J ends lost 3 bases and 8 bases respectively, with 19 bases between them. CDR1 is ENHRY, CDR2 SYGVKD, per germline. This CDR3 reads CAISDKQQGRDGYTF. The CDR3 nucleotides read TGTGCCATCAGTGATAAGCAACAGGGACGTGACGGCTACACCTTC.

CDR3 DNA sequence: TGTGCCAGCAGCTCGGGACTAGCGGGAGGTAACGAGCAGTACTTC. It translates to CASSSGLAGGNEQYF. The chain employs TRBV7-9 and TRBJ2-7; TRBD2 matches 15 bases. Germline CDR1 is SEHNR and CDR2 is FQNEAQ (reference sequence). With V trimmed by 4 bases and J by 5 bases, 3 bases remained unmatched. The CDR3 is 15 amino acids.

The chain joins TRBV7-2 to TRBJ1-2; the D gene is possibly TRBD1 (5 bases). Trimming stripped 5 bases from V and 7 bases from J, with 23 bases between. In germline, CDR1 is SGHTA, CDR2 FQGNSA. The CDR3 extends over 16 amino acids. CDR3 amino acids: CASSVVPGRGYGGYTF. In nucleotides, the CDR3 is TGTGCCAGCAGCGTAGTCCCGGGACGGGGGTACGGTGGCTACACCTTC.

This clonotype occurred a few times. This rearrangement joins TRBV10-3 to TRBJ2-3; 7 bases agree with TRBD1. After removal of 11 bases from V and 1 base from J, the junction contained 9 bases not matched to a gene. Germline CDR1 and CDR2: ENHRY and SYGVKD. This CDR3 spans 14 amino acids. The CDR3 here is CAHSRGRGTDTQYF. CDR3 in DNA: TGTGCCCACAGCAGGGGGAGAGGCACAGATACGCAGTATTTT.

The chain couples TRBV21-1 to TRBJ2-1; the table's TRBD1 call for D was not verified on the DNA. TRBV21-1 is a pseudogene segment. The CDR3 extends over 16 amino acids. For the CDR3, the DNA is TGTGCCAGCAGCAAAGGGGACAGGCAATCCTACAATGAGCAGTTCTTC. This gives the protein CASSKGDRQSYNEQFF.

A word on this clonotype: A read error may explain this, as a much larger clone is one base away. V usage is TRBV27 and J usage is TRBJ2-1; 14 bases map to TRBD2. This CDR3 has 18 residues. Germline V gene lookup returns CDR1 MNHEY and CDR2 SMNVEV (reference sequence). The CDR3 sequence: CASSLRLAGGSSCNEQFF. The CDR3 DNA reads as TGTGCCAGCAGTTTAAGACTAGCGGGAGGGTCCTCCTGCAATGAGCAGTTCTTC.

This clonotype has more than one count but fewer than ten. The chain links TRBV4-1 to TRBJ2-4; a weak D match, TRBD2 (6 bases). Trimming cost V 5 bases and J 6 bases, with 20 bases left between them. CDR1 is MGHRA and CDR2 is YSYEKL in the germline V gene. CDR3 length: 16 residues. CDR3: CASSSPTGEATNIQYF. The CDR3 nucleotides are TGCGCCAGCAGCTCCCCCACGGGGGAGGCAACAAACATTCAGTACTTC.

The sample holds a few counts of this clonotype. V and J are TRBV6-5 and TRBJ2-3; 7 positions match TRBD2. The ends lost 6 bases at V and 4 bases at J; junction bases unmatched: 7. The CDR3 length is 14 residues. Germline V gene lookup returns CDR1 MNHEY and CDR2 SVGAGI. The CDR3 loop is CASSPTSEADTQYF. CDR3 bases: TGTGCCAGCAGCCCCACTAGCGAAGCAGATACGCAGTATTTT.

On this clonotype: A junction end diverges from the germline sequence, so it may reflect a read error. The rearrangement joins TRBV4-2 to TRBJ1-2; no firm D call. The germline V gene has CDR1 LGHNA and CDR2 YNFKEQ. The CDR3 runs to 14 residues. The CDR3 is CASSQGEANYGYIF. In nucleotides, the CDR3 is TGTGCCAGCAGCCAGGGAGAAGCTAACTATGGCTACATCTTC.

The chain recombines TRBV28 with TRBJ2-7; D tentatively reads TRBD1 or TRBD2 (6 bases each). This CDR3 is 14 amino acids long. Germline V gene lookup returns CDR1 MDHEN and CDR2 SYDVKM. The ends were cut back, 6 bases at V and 6 bases at J, with 18 bases in the middle. The CDR3 DNA reads as TGTGCCAGCAGCACCTCTAGGGGGGCACGCGAGCAGTACTTC. As protein: CASSTSRGAREQYF.

The chain uses TRBV29-1 and TRBJ2-7; D not resolved. V was cut by 4 bases and J by 3 bases, with 10 bases left in between. Germline-derived CDR1 and CDR2 are SQVTM and ANQGSEA. This CDR3 comprises 12 residues. The CDR3 spells CSVGAGYYEQYF. Here the CDR3 DNA reads TGCAGCGTTGGGGCAGGTTACTACGAGCAGTACTTC.

V is TRBV29-1 and J is TRBJ2-6; 10 positions agree with TRBD1. Germline CDR1 reads SQVTM; CDR2 reads ANQGSEA. The CDR3 contains 18 residues. Trimming cost V 2 bases and J 2 bases; bases outside gene matches: 9. In DNA, the CDR3 is TGCAGCGTTGAAACCCGACAGGGGGCGAACGCTGGGGCCAACGTCCTGACTTTC. Amino acids: CSVETRQGANAGANVLTF.